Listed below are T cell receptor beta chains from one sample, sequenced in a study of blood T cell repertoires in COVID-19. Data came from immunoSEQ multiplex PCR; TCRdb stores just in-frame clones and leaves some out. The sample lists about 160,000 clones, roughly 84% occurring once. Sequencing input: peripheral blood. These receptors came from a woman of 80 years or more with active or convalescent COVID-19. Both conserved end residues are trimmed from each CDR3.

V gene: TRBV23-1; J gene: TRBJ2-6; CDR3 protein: ASSQSKHPLHSGANVLT
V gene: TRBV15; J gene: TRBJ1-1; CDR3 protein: ATSRDIGGNTEAF
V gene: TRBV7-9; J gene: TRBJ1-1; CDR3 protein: ASSHGTGHTEAF
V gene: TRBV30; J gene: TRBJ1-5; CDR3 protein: AWSASGDYNQPQH
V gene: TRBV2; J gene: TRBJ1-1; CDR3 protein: ASKQGEAGTEAF
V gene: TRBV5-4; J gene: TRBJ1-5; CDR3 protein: ASSRQGESNQPQH
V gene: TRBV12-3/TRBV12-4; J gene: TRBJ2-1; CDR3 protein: ASMASGTREF
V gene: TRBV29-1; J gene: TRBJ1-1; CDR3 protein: SVMGGRGTEAF
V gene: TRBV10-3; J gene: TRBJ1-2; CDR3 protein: AISGDRGLAGYT
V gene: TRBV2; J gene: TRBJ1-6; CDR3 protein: ASVGEGSYNSPLH
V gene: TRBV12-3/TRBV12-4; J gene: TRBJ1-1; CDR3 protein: ASSLGGNTEAF
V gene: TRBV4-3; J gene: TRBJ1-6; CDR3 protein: ASSQESPLTGSSSYNSPLH
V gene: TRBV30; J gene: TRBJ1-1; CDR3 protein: AWTGQGASTEAF
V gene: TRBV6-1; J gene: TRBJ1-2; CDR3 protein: ASSELGEGYGYT
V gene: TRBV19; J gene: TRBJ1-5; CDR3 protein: ASSRPGSFSNQPQH
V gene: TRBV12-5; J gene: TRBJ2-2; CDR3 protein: ASARDRENTGELF
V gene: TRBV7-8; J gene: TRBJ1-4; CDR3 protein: ASSLPRQGLEKLF
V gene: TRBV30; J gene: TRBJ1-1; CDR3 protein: AWSSRGEAF